This TCR beta chain comes out of a study of T cells in localized non-small cell lung cancer. About this clone itself: The target antigen is unknown.

Study results and limitations: Maximal T cell clonality occurred in uninvolved adjacent lung, with tumor ranking below it. In adjacent lung appeared a median around 54 of the top 100 tumor clones.

Method: immunoSEQ multiplex PCR; TCRdb's copy keeps in-frame clones and lacks some. The data show under 20,000 clones, with approximately 90% seen just once and less than 4.5% held by the top ten. Sample: peripheral blood, taken before any cancer treatment. The origin of this receptor is a male donor at least 60 years old with stage I squamous cell lung carcinoma.

For the CDR3, the DNA is TGCGCCAGCAGCTTCGAGAGCTCTGGGGCCAACGTCCTGACTTTC. It codes for CASSFESSGANVLTF. This chain joins TRBV5-1 and TRBJ2-6; D is unclear. The CDR3 has 15 amino acids. Trimming stripped 2 bases from V and 0 bases from J, with 6 bases between. CDR1 is SGHRS and CDR2 is YFSETQ in the germline V gene.